The T cell receptor beta chain described here comes from a study of Graves' ophthalmopathy and Graves' hyperthyroidism. Study-level findings and limits: A majority of expanded thyroid clonotypes exceeding 0.001 frequency were likewise present in blood.

RNA transcripts served as template for amplifying TCR beta CDR3 sequences. The workflow started with a first-round RT-PCR run with HTBI primers and then moved on to a second-round multiplex PCR. MiXCR was run by TCRdb on the multiplex PCR reads, yielding one entry per CDR3 protein. Here the sample spans about 640,000 distinct CDR3 sequences, under 50% being singletons. This clonotype was detected many times. The antigen remains unidentified. V gave up 1 base and J gave up 7 bases; unmatched junction bases: 5. Germline-derived CDR1 and CDR2 are SGDLS and YYNGEE. The CDR3 extends over 16 amino acids. The V call is TRBV9, the J call TRBJ1-6, with 10 bases lining up with TRBD1. This sequence was found in an adult man with Graves' ophthalmopathy. The sample consisted of peripheral blood. The CDR3 reads CASSVTPDRGNSPLHF. CDR3 sequence (DNA): TGTGCCAGCAGCGTAACCCCGGACAGGGGGAATTCACCCCTCCACTTT.